Below are 25 T cell receptor beta chains sequenced from a single sample in a study of T cell repertoires in cytomegalovirus infection. TCRdb re-analysed the reads in MiXCR, keeping a single row per CDR3 protein. Here the sample spans some 150,000 distinct CDR3 sequences, about a quarter being singletons. Sequenced material: PBMCs. These TCRs come from a human donor in good health (CMV status not recorded). Some clones in this sample may be carry-over from other donors' samples.

The V call is TRBV11-2, the J call TRBJ1-3, with a weak D call TRBD1 (5 bases). V gave up 4 bases and J gave up 1 base, with 11 bases separating them. There are 15 residues in the CDR3. Per germline, CDR1 SGHAT and CDR2 FQNNGV. For the CDR3, the DNA is TGTGCCAGCAGCTCCGCCCGGGGGTCTGGAAACACCATATATTTT. It yields the protein CASSSARGSGNTIYF.

This chain links TRBV5-8 with TRBJ2-2; D might be TRBD2 (5 bases). The V gene lost 5 bases and the J gene lost 1 base, with 12 bases spanning the gap. The CDR3 sequence is 15 residues long. In germline, CDR1 is SGHTS, CDR2 YDEGEE. DNA of the CDR3: TGTGCCAGCAGTCGAGTGGGGAGGAACACCGGGGAGCTGTTTTTT. Its protein product is CASSRVGRNTGELFF.

The sample holds many counts of this clonotype. The genes are TRBV7-2 and TRBJ2-7; 9 positions agree with TRBD1. Germline assignment: CDR1 SGHTA and CDR2 FQGNSA. CDR3 length: 19 amino acids. Trimming removed 1 base from V and 1 base from J; junction bases left unmatched: 14. The CDR3 nucleotides read TGTGCCAGCAGCTTAGATGTATTTGGGGGCGGACAGGGGTCCTACGAGCAGTACTTC. Amino acid sequence: CASSLDVFGGGQGSYEQYF.

This clonotype turned up a few times. V usage is TRBV9 and J usage is TRBJ2-7; TRBD1 or TRBD2 may be the D gene (5 bases each). V was pared by 0 bases and J by 2 bases, with 15 bases between. This CDR3 has 16 residues. CDR1 and CDR2 from the germline V gene are SGDLS and YYNGEE. The DNA of the CDR3 is TGTGCCAGCAGCGTAGAAGGGACCGCACATCCCTACGAGCAGTACTTC. This codes for CASSVEGTAHPYEQYF.

This clonotype was seen more than once but under ten times. V gene TRBV5-1 combines with J gene TRBJ1-2; D unclear. The CDR3 loop spans 13 amino acids. With 1 base removed from V and 8 bases from J, the gap between germline ends came to 12 bases. Germline V gene data show CDR1 as SGHRS and CDR2 as YFSETQ. The CDR3: CASSLPGNEGYTF. For the CDR3, the DNA is TGCGCCAGCAGCTTGCCCGGGAATGAGGGCTACACCTTC.

The table lists this clonotype with a few counts. The chain combines TRBV30 with TRBJ1-2; unclear D gene. V lost 0 bases and J lost 8, with 10 bases in between. CDR1 is GTSNPN, CDR2 SVGIG, per germline (reference sequence). This CDR3 contains 12 residues. This CDR3 is CAWSVLRKGYTF. The CDR3 region has the DNA TGTGCCTGGAGTGTACTCCGGAAGGGCTACACCTTC.

Many counts were recorded for this clonotype. Compared with germline, one end of the junction differs, possibly owing to a read error. The V call is TRBV6-1, the J call TRBJ1-2; 7 nucleotides match TRBD1. The germline CDR1 and CDR2 sequences are MNHNS and SASEGT. The CDR3 contains 11 residues. The CDR3 spells CASSEGGGYTF. The CDR3 region has the DNA TGTGCCAGCAGCGAAGGGGGCGGCTACACCTTC.

CDR3 coding DNA: TGCGCCAGCAGCTTGGGAAGGGTTCCACACGAGCAGTACTTC. Protein product: CASSLGRVPHEQYF. V usage is TRBV5-1 and J usage is TRBJ2-7, with D unclear. The germline V gene encodes CDR1 SGHRS and CDR2 YFSETQ. There are 14 residues in the CDR3. Trimming pared 0 bases from V and 5 bases from J, leaving 12 bases between.

In this sample, this clonotype turned up a few times. The genes are TRBV27 and TRBJ1-5; 8 bases align to TRBD1. The germline V gene encodes CDR1 MNHEY and CDR2 SMNVEV (reference sequence). The CDR3 loop spans 16 amino acids. Unmatched junction bases numbered 8, after V lost 4 bases and J lost 3 bases. This CDR3 is CASSSNRGGINQPQHF. The CDR3 DNA reads TGTGCCAGCAGTTCAAACAGGGGGGGAATCAATCAGCCCCAGCATTTT.

Only a few counts were recorded for this clonotype. The V gene is TRBV19, the J gene TRBJ1-5; D gene unclear. This CDR3 is 16 amino acids long. V was pared by 0 bases and J by 2 bases, with 11 bases between. CDR1 LNHDA and CDR2 SQIVND come from the germline V gene (reference sequence). In nucleotides, the CDR3 is TGTGCCAGTAGTATAGAGTTGGCAGTTCGCAATCAGCCCCAGCATTTT. Residues: CASSIELAVRNQPQHF.

This clonotype was found a few times. This chain links TRBV7-6 with TRBJ1-2; D remains ambiguous. Looked up from germline, CDR1 is SGHVS and CDR2 is FNYEAQ. Trimming pared 5 bases from V and 7 bases from J, leaving 5 bases between. The CDR3 contains 10 residues. Here the CDR3 reads CASSGVGYTF. Here the CDR3 DNA reads TGTGCCAGCAGCGGCGTTGGCTACACCTTC. Using reference TRBV7-6 and TRBJ1-2 for the parts outside the CDR3, the full variable domain is GAGVSQSPRYKVTKRGQDVALRCDPISGHVSLYWYRQALGQGPEFLTYFNYEAQQDKSGLPNDRFSAERPEGSISTLTIQRTEQRDSAMYRCASSGVGYTFGSGTRLTVV.

The chain employs TRBV25-1 and TRBJ1-2; no reliable D call. The CDR3 extends over 13 amino acids. The germline V gene encodes CDR1 MGHDK and CDR2 SYGVNS. The V end lost 5 bases, the J end lost 7 bases, and 14 bases lay between the germline ends. The CDR3 region has the DNA TGTGCCAGCAGTCTATATGGGGTCGGTGGCTACACCTTC. It is translated as CASSLYGVGGYTF.

This clonotype came up a few times. The V gene is TRBV28, the J gene TRBJ2-7, with 7 bases matching TRBD1. Germline-derived CDR1 and CDR2 are MDHEN and SYDVKM. V dropped 5 bases and J dropped 2; count of bases not matched to a gene: 9. This CDR3 is built from 15 residues. The CDR3 spells CASSVAGTEAYEQYF. The CDR3 nucleotides read TGTGCCAGCAGTGTCGCAGGGACAGAAGCCTACGAGCAGTACTTC.

As regards this clonotype: It may be a read error: a sequence one base away is much more abundant. This rearrangement joins TRBV5-1 to TRBJ1-1, with D perhaps matching TRBD1 (5 bases). Germline V CDR1 and CDR2: SGHRS, YFSETQ. The length of the CDR3 is 16 residues. CDR3 bases: TGCGCCAGCAGCTTGGCGGCAGGGCCCGCTAGCACTGAAGATTTCTTT. This gives the protein CASSLAAGPASTEDFF.

This clonotype has more than one count but fewer than ten. The chain recombines TRBV9 with TRBJ2-2; TRBD2 might be the D (5 bases). The CDR3 runs to 15 residues. Germline CDR1 and CDR2: SGDLS and YYNGEE. Trimming pared 4 bases from V and 6 bases from J, leaving 16 bases between. DNA for the CDR3: TGTGCCAGCAGCCGGCACCAAGAGGGTCCCGGGGAGCTGTTTTTT. Its translation: CASSRHQEGPGELFF.

This clonotype was observed at least ten times. This sequence joins TRBV7-8 and TRBJ2-1; 15 positions agree with TRBD2. Germline lookup yields CDR1 SGHVS and CDR2 FQNEAQ. This CDR3 comprises 17 residues. V was pared by 5 bases and J by 10 bases, with 12 bases of the junction left unmatched. DNA for the CDR3: TGTGCCAGCAGCCCGAGGACTAGCGGGAGGGTGGCGGGCGAGCAGTTCTTC. It translates to CASSPRTSGRVAGEQFF.

The rearrangement links TRBV12-5 to TRBJ2-5, with a tentative D call TRBD2 (6 bases). The V and J ends lost 1 base and 4 bases respectively, with 13 bases between them. CDR1 and CDR2 from the germline V gene are LGHNT and FRNRAP. The length of the CDR3 is 15 residues. CDR3 amino acids: CASGLGTGVGETQYF. The CDR3 nucleotides are TGTGCTAGTGGTTTGGGGACGGGAGTAGGAGAGACCCAGTACTTC.

This clonotype appeared many times. The chain employs TRBV28 and TRBJ1-5; perhaps TRBD1 as D (6 bases). CDR3 length: 14 amino acids. V lost 9 bases and J 0 bases, leaving 12 bases between the germline ends. The germline CDR1 and CDR2 sequences are MDHEN and SYDVKM. The CDR3: CASRRGVSNQPQHF. The CDR3 DNA is TGTGCCAGTCGCAGGGGTGTTAGCAATCAGCCCCAGCATTTT.

At least ten counts were recorded for this clonotype. The rearrangement links TRBV7-2 to TRBJ2-3, with 13 nucleotides matching TRBD2. The CDR3 has 16 residues. Germline-derived CDR1 and CDR2 are SGHTA and FQGNSA. V was pared by 5 bases and J by 4 bases, with 6 bases of the junction left unmatched. The CDR3 DNA reads TGTGCCAGCAGCCCAGGACTAGCGGGAGCGGCAGATACGCAGTATTTT. This gives the protein CASSPGLAGAADTQYF.

This clonotype was observed a few times. The CDR3 coding sequence is TGCAGTGCTAGTCTGGCAGATACGCAGTATTTT. This encodes CSASLADTQYF. The chain employs TRBV20-1 and TRBJ2-3; D remains ambiguous. CDR1 and CDR2 (germline): DFQATT, SNEGSKA (reference sequence). There are 11 residues in the CDR3. V lost 3 bases and J 4 bases, leaving 5 bases between the germline ends.

The rearrangement links TRBV29-1 to TRBJ1-2; no clear D gene. This CDR3 has 13 residues. The germline gives CDR1 SQVTM, CDR2 ANQGSEA. Trimming removed 3 bases at V and 8 bases at J, with 16 bases between. CDR3 sequence (DNA): TGCAGCGTTGACTCTACCGCCGGATGGGGCTACACCTTC. It codes for CSVDSTAGWGYTF.

This clonotype was detected many times. The chain uses TRBV7-9 and TRBJ2-2; tentatively, D is TRBD2 (5 bases). The V gene's germline CDR1 is SEHNR and CDR2 FQNEAQ (reference sequence). Trimming removed 1 base at V and 4 bases at J, with 10 bases between. The CDR3 consists of 15 residues. The chain's CDR3 is CASSLDGVPTGELFF. CDR3 DNA sequence: TGTGCCAGCAGCTTAGACGGGGTACCCACCGGGGAGCTGTTTTTT.

The sample holds a few counts of this clonotype. CDR3 bases: TGTGCCAGCAGCCGAACCGAACAGGGTTTATCCTACAATGAGCAGTTCTTC. Translating gives CASSRTEQGLSYNEQFF. The chain uses TRBV7-8 and TRBJ2-1, with D possibly TRBD1 on 6 matching bases. V lost 5 bases and J 1 base, leaving 18 bases between the germline ends. The CDR3 is 17 residues long. CDR1 SGHVS and CDR2 FQNEAQ come from the germline V gene.

This clonotype appeared a few times. V and J are TRBV19 and TRBJ2-1; TRBD2 matches 7 bases. Germline V gene data show CDR1 as LNHDA and CDR2 as SQIVND (reference sequence). The ends lost 5 bases at V and 9 bases at J; junction bases unmatched: 7. The CDR3 is 13 residues long. CDR3 nucleotides: TGTGCCAGTAGTGAGCCTGGCGGGAGTGAGCAGTTCTTC. Translating gives CASSEPGGSEQFF.

The chain employs TRBV19 and TRBJ2-1; the D call may be TRBD1 or TRBD2 (5 bases each). The CDR3 sequence is 16 residues long. Per the germline V gene, CDR1 is LNHDA and CDR2 is SQIVND (reference sequence). V was pared by 7 bases and J by 3 bases, with 19 bases between. The CDR3 loop reads CASTEGRSSRYNEQFF. Here the CDR3 DNA reads TGTGCCAGTACCGAGGGGCGGTCTAGCCGCTACAATGAGCAGTTCTTC. The full variable domain, with the rest looked up from reference TRBV19 and TRBJ2-1, is DGGITQSPKYLFRKEGQNVTLSCEQNLNHDAMYWYRQDPGQGLRLIYYSQIVNDFQKGDIAEGYSVSREKKESFPLTVTSAQKNPTAFYLCASTEGRSSRYNEQFFGPGTRLTVL.